There are a few counts of the clone carrying this T cell receptor (beta chain). Its antigen is not identified. This CDR3 has 15 residues. Germline lookup yields CDR1 SEHNR and CDR2 FQNEAQ (reference sequence). The V gene lost 5 bases and the J gene lost 8 bases, with 19 bases spanning the gap. This record belongs to a study of T cell repertoires in cytomegalovirus infection. Across the study: Newly reported HLA-C-restricted and thoroughly characterized HLA-B-restricted CMV epitopes were employed. Evidence of both CMV infection and a matching HLA type came from public TCR beta signatures.

Points from the study as a whole: HLA-C-restricted CMV clonotypes gave the most frequent clonotype in two of eight donors.

TCRdb re-called the reads through MiXCR, storing one row per CDR3 protein. The sample records 700,000 to 900,000 distinct CDR3 sequences, roughly 28% being singletons. The sequence was collected from a human donor in good health (CMV status not recorded). Some clones in this sample may be carry-over from other donors' samples. J is TRBJ2-1 and V is TRBV7-9; perhaps TRBD1 as D (6 bases). The sequences come from cultured CD8+ T cells from PBMCs, collected from culture after CMV antigen stimulation. CDR3 in DNA: TGTGCCAGCAGCGCAGACATCTACAGGGATCATGAGCAGTTCTTC. As protein: CASSADIYRDHEQFF.